Below, 30 T cell receptor beta chains from the same sample are listed, as sequenced in a study of patients and donors after allogeneic stem cell transplantation. TCRdb re-analysed the RT-PCR reads in MiXCR, keeping a single row per CDR3 protein. The sample records 150,000 to 250,000 distinct CDR3 sequences, around 41% being singletons. Source material: blood, either unsorted or a sorted T cell fraction (not recorded which). The receptors stem from a human donor who was either an allogeneic HSCT recipient or a stem cell or donor lymphocyte infusion donor (not recorded which). It is not recorded whose cells these are; they may come from a transplant donor.

The J gene is TRBJ2-3, the V gene TRBV12-3 or TRBV12-4; perhaps TRBD2 as D (6 bases). The V end lost 5 bases, the J end lost 0 bases, and 15 bases lay between the germline ends. This CDR3 is built from 16 residues. CDR3 loop: CASSPPLASSTDTQYF. CDR3 bases: TGTGCCAGCAGTCCACCCCTAGCGTCTAGCACAGATACGCAGTATTTT.

The chain combines TRBV7-8 with TRBJ1-2; D gene uncertain. The CDR3 consists of 13 residues. The germline gives CDR1 SGHVS, CDR2 FQNEAQ. Trimming took off 1 base at V and 8 bases at J, with 11 bases between the two ends. CDR3 protein: CASSLEKGRGYTF. CDR3 nucleotides: TGTGCCAGCAGCTTAGAGAAAGGGAGAGGCTACACCTTC.

The chain joins TRBV15 to TRBJ1-1, with 8 bases that match TRBD1. CDR3 size: 17 residues. Trimming took 1 base from V and 3 from J; bases not matched to a gene: 10. Germline loops: CDR1 LNHNV, CDR2 YYDKDF (reference sequence). The CDR3 reads CATSRVRQGYWDTEAFF. The CDR3 DNA is TGTGCCACCAGCAGAGTAAGACAGGGGTACTGGGACACTGAAGCTTTCTTT.

The rearrangement joins TRBV6-5 to TRBJ1-1; 10 bases align to TRBD1. CDR3 length equals 13 residues. The ends lost 7 bases at V and 7 bases at J; junction bases unmatched: 6. Germline V gives CDR1 MNHEY, CDR2 SVGAGI. This CDR3 reads CASTRGTGVEAFF. CDR3 nucleotides: TGTGCCAGCACTCGAGGGACAGGGGTTGAAGCTTTCTTT.

The CDR3 loop reads CASSSRLAGGGNEQFF. CDR3 sequence (DNA): TGTGCCAGCAGCTCTCGACTAGCGGGAGGGGGCAATGAGCAGTTCTTC. The V gene is TRBV9, the J gene TRBJ2-1; 14 bases agree with TRBD2. After removal of 4 bases from V and 6 bases from J, the junction contained 6 bases not matched to a gene. The CDR3 is 16 residues long. Germline V gives CDR1 SGDLS, CDR2 YYNGEE.

The genes are TRBV28 and TRBJ2-3, with 7 bases fitting TRBD2. The CDR3 length is 14 residues. CDR1 is MDHEN, CDR2 SYDVKM, per germline. V dropped 4 bases and J dropped 2; count of bases not matched to a gene: 3. The CDR3 nucleotides read TGTGCCAGCAGTTCCAGCGGGGCCACAGATACGCAGTATTTT. Translating gives CASSSSGATDTQYF.

The V gene is TRBV12-3 or TRBV12-4, the J gene TRBJ2-7; D not certain. Trimming shortened V by 6 bases and J by 0 bases, and 12 bases separated the two germline ends. CDR3 size: 14 residues. The CDR3 loop reads CASSPPDHSYEQYF. CDR3 nucleotide sequence: TGTGCCAGCAGCCCCCCGGACCACTCCTACGAGCAGTACTTC.

In its sample, this clonotype was seen a few times. The genes are TRBV2 and TRBJ1-1; no reliable D call. The CDR3 covers 11 residues. The V end was cut by 3 bases, the J end by 4 bases, with 3 bases between. CDR1 is SNHLY and CDR2 is FYNNEI in the germline V gene. CDR3 residues: CASSEATEAFF. Written as DNA, the CDR3 is TGTGCCAGCAGTGAGGCCACTGAAGCTTTCTTT.

The rearrangement links TRBV5-1 to TRBJ1-1; 10 nucleotides align to TRBD1. CDR1 is SGHRS, CDR2 YFSETQ, per germline. With 0 bases clipped from V and 6 bases from J, the junction kept 2 bases outside the gene matches. The CDR3 runs to 14 residues. The CDR3 DNA follows: TGCGCCAGCAGCTTGGCCGGACAGGGGGCTGAAGCTTTCTTT. Translated: CASSLAGQGAEAFF.

The chain uses TRBV6-5 and TRBJ1-2, with 8 bases that match TRBD1. Germline CDR1 MNHEY, CDR2 SVGAGI. V lost 2 bases to trimming and J lost 8 bases; unmatched junction nucleotides: 4. The CDR3 length is 13 residues. The CDR3 protein is CASSYGQGLGYTF. CDR3 nucleotides: TGTGCCAGCAGTTACGGACAGGGTTTGGGCTACACCTTC.

V usage is TRBV11-2 and J usage is TRBJ2-2; no clear D. V was trimmed by 4 bases and J by 4 bases, leaving 13 bases between them. Looked up from germline, CDR1 is SGHAT and CDR2 is FQNNGV. The CDR3 is 15 residues long. The CDR3 loop is CASSSIRGATGELFF. The CDR3, as DNA: TGTGCCAGCAGCTCCATTCGCGGAGCCACCGGGGAGCTGTTTTTT.

The chain couples TRBV11-2 to TRBJ2-1, with 10 bases aligning to TRBD1. V dropped 5 bases and J dropped 3; count of bases not matched to a gene: 7. The CDR3 length is 16 residues. Germline V gene lookup returns CDR1 SGHAT and CDR2 FQNNGV. In nucleotides, the CDR3 is TGTGCCAGCAGCCATCGACAGGGGGCCAACTACAATGAGCAGTTCTTC. This sequence encodes CASSHRQGANYNEQFF.

This sequence joins TRBV28 and TRBJ1-2, with D perhaps matching TRBD1 (5 bases). Germline assignment: CDR1 MDHEN and CDR2 SYDVKM. Trimming took 7 bases from V and 5 from J, leaving 14 bases between them. CDR3 size: 13 residues. CDR3 sequence (DNA): TGTGCCAGCACCGATCAGGGATCGTATGGCTACACCTTC. Translation gives CASTDQGSYGYTF.

This clonotype came up a few times. The gene calls are TRBV7-8 and TRBJ1-2, with D possibly TRBD1 on 5 matching bases. This CDR3 region has 14 residues. Germline V CDR1 and CDR2: SGHVS, FQNEAQ. The V and J ends lost 1 base and 6 bases respectively, with 12 bases between them. The CDR3 DNA follows: TGTGCCAGCAGCTTAGGGTGGGGGAGTAATGGCTACACCTTC. It encodes CASSLGWGSNGYTF.

This clonotype has more than one count but fewer than ten. The DNA for the CDR3 is TGCGCCAGCAGCCAAGGGGGCGGGCAGCCCCAGCATTTT. Translated: CASSQGGGQPQHF. The chain couples TRBV4-3 to TRBJ1-5, with D perhaps matching TRBD1 (5 bases). The CDR3 length is 13 residues. Trimming removed 1 base at V and 7 bases at J, with 8 bases between. The germline V gene encodes CDR1 LGHNA and CDR2 YSLEER.

This clonotype came up a few times. The chain uses TRBV6-5 and TRBJ2-7; 8 bases line up with TRBD1. The CDR3 is 17 residues long. Losses at the gene ends were 0 bases for V and 5 bases for J; bases not matched to a gene: 12. Germline CDR1 is MNHEY and CDR2 is SVGAGI. The CDR3, as DNA: TGTGCCAGCAGTTACTCGGGGTCGGGACAGGTAGTCCACGAGCAGTACTTC. It codes for CASSYSGSGQVVHEQYF.

This rearrangement joins TRBV12-3 or TRBV12-4 to TRBJ2-5, with D tentatively TRBD1 (6 bases). The CDR3 totals 14 residues. The V end was cut by 5 bases, the J end by 4 bases, with 14 bases between. The DNA of the CDR3 is TGTGCCAGCAGTACAGGGTTGGGGGCAGAGACCCAGTACTTC. Its translation is CASSTGLGAETQYF.

This clonotype was detected a few times. The chain couples TRBV11-2 to TRBJ1-1, with a possible D match to TRBD1 (6 bases). From germline, CDR1 is SGHAT and CDR2 FQNNGV. V was trimmed by 5 bases and J by 0 bases, leaving 10 bases between them. This CDR3 has 14 amino acids. CDR3 amino acids: CASSQTGLNTEAFF. CDR3 nucleotides: TGTGCCAGCAGCCAAACAGGGCTGAACACTGAAGCTTTCTTT.

The chain employs TRBV28 and TRBJ1-1; D gene unclear. Germline-derived CDR1 and CDR2 are MDHEN and SYDVKM. V was shortened by 2 bases and J by 5 bases, with 12 bases between the two germline ends. This CDR3 comprises 14 residues. DNA of the CDR3: TGTGCCAGCAGTTTAAGGGCACTGTCGACTGAAGCTTTCTTT. The encoded protein is CASSLRALSTEAFF.

V and J are TRBV7-9 and TRBJ1-3; D is possibly TRBD1 (6 bases). V was pared by 5 bases and J by 3 bases, with 14 bases between. The CDR3 is 15 residues long. Germline V gives CDR1 SEHNR, CDR2 FQNEAQ (reference sequence). Here the CDR3 DNA reads TGTGCCAGCAGCATCCCTAAGACAGGTGGAAACACCATATATTTT. This encodes CASSIPKTGGNTIYF.

The J gene is TRBJ1-1, the V gene TRBV2; tentatively, D is TRBD1 (6 bases). The CDR3 is made up of 13 amino acids. The V gene's germline CDR1 is SNHLY and CDR2 FYNNEI. V lost 5 bases, J lost 5 bases, and 12 bases lay in between. The DNA of the CDR3 is TGTGCCAGCAGTCCACAGGGCTCTACTGAAGCTTTCTTT. Protein product: CASSPQGSTEAFF.

In its sample, this clonotype was seen a few times. The chain employs TRBV11-2 and TRBJ2-1, with D possibly matching TRBD2 (5 bases). Germline CDR1 SGHAT, CDR2 FQNNGV. The CDR3 covers 16 residues. V was trimmed by 4 bases and J by 8 bases, leaving 21 bases between them. The CDR3 is CASSYTSFFSGYEQFF. CDR3 nucleotides: TGTGCCAGCAGCTACACCTCGTTCTTCTCGGGGTATGAGCAGTTCTTC.

This clonotype was detected only a few times. The chain combines TRBV5-1 with TRBJ2-7, with 7 bases identical to TRBD1. The CDR3 loop spans 14 amino acids. Germline V CDR1 and CDR2: SGHRS, YFSETQ. V lost 4 bases and J lost 1; bases outside the gene matches: 5. CDR3 sequence: CASSLRQGSYEQYF. CDR3 coding DNA: TGCGCCAGCAGCCTACGACAGGGTTCCTACGAGCAGTACTTC.

DNA for the CDR3: TGCAGCATCTCCACGGGGGACACCGGGGAGCTGTTTTTT. It is translated as CSISTGDTGELFF. The chain combines TRBV29-1 with TRBJ2-2; possible D gene TRBD2, 6 bases. Germline-derived CDR1 and CDR2 are SQVTM and ANQGSEA. This CDR3 contains 13 residues. With 8 bases removed from V and 3 bases from J, the gap between germline ends came to 13 bases.

This clonotype was counted a few times. The chain combines TRBV6-5 with TRBJ1-5, with D unclear. With 5 bases removed from V and 4 bases from J, the gap between germline ends came to 12 bases. Germline lookup yields CDR1 MNHEY and CDR2 SVGAGI. This CDR3 comprises 14 residues. This chain's CDR3 is CASSVRTENQPQHF. The CDR3 coding sequence is TGTGCCAGCAGTGTTCGGACGGAGAATCAGCCCCAGCATTTT.

This clonotype occurred a few times. CDR3 protein: CASSLVGQGADYGYTF. In nucleotides, the CDR3 is TGCGCCAGCAGCTTGGTGGGACAGGGGGCTGACTATGGCTACACCTTC. The chain employs TRBV5-1 and TRBJ1-2; 12 bases agree with TRBD1. The length of the CDR3 is 16 residues. The V and J ends lost 0 bases and 3 bases, in that order; junction bases with no gene match: 3. CDR1 and CDR2 (germline): SGHRS, YFSETQ.

This clonotype was seen more than once but under ten times. The rearrangement uses TRBV7-9 and TRBJ1-5; TRBD1 matches at 7 bases. With 1 base clipped from V and 6 bases from J, the junction kept 6 bases outside the gene matches. The CDR3 extends over 15 amino acids. Germline CDR1 is SEHNR and CDR2 is FQNEAQ (reference sequence). The CDR3 nucleotides read TGTGCCAGCAGCTTAGAGGGGGCTATCACTCAGCCCCAGCATTTT. Its translation: CASSLEGAITQPQHF.

The V and J genes are TRBV29-1 and TRBJ2-7; 15 bases line up with TRBD2. There are 14 residues in the CDR3. Germline CDR1 and CDR2: SQVTM and ANQGSEA. J was trimmed by 6 bases and V by 4 bases; bases with no gene match: 4. The CDR3 reads CSVGGLAGGLEQYF. The CDR3 DNA sequence: TGCAGCGTTGGGGGACTAGCGGGAGGCCTCGAGCAGTACTTC.

This chain uses TRBV12-3 or TRBV12-4 with TRBJ2-7; 7 positions match TRBD2. This CDR3 spans 14 amino acids. V lost 5 bases to trimming and J lost 3 bases; unmatched junction nucleotides: 7. CDR3 amino acids: CASSPLPGGYEQYF. The CDR3 DNA reads TGTGCCAGCAGTCCCCTCCCGGGGGGCTACGAGCAGTACTTC.

The chain combines TRBV9 with TRBJ1-1, with a possible D match to TRBD1 (6 bases). Trimming left V 0 bases short and J 4 bases short, with 13 bases between. CDR1 is SGDLS, CDR2 YYNGEE, per germline. CDR3 length: 15 residues. The CDR3 is CASSVARDIGTEAFF. CDR3 coding DNA: TGTGCCAGCAGCGTAGCTCGGGACATCGGCACTGAAGCTTTCTTT.